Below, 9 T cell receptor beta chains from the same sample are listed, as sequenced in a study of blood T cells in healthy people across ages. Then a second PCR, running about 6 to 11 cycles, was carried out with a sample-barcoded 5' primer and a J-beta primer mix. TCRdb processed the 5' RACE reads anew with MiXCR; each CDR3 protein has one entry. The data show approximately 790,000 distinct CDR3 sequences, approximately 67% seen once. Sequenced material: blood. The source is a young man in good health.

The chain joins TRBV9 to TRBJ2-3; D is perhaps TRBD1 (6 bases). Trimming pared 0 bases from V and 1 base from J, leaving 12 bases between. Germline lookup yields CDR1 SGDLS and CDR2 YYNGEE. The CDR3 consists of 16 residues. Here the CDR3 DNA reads TGTGCCAGCAGCGTAGTAGGGGGTGGTGGCACAGATACGCAGTATTTT. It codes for CASSVVGGGGTDTQYF.

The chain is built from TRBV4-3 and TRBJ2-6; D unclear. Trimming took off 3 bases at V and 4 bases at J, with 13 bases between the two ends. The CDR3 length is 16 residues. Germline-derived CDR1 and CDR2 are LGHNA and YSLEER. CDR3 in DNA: TGCGCCAGCAGCCACCTCAGTCTGGGAGGGGCCAACGTCCTGACTTTC. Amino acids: CASSHLSLGGANVLTF.

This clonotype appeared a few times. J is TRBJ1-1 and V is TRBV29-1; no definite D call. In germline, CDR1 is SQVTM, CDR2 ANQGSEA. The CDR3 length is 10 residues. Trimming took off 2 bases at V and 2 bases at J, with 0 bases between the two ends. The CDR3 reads CSVENTEAFF. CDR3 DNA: TGCAGCGTTGAAAACACTGAAGCTTTCTTT.

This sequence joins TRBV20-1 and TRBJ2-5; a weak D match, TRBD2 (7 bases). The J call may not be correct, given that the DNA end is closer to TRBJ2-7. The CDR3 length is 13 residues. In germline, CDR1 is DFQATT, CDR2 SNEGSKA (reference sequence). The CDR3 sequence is CSASTGGTSEQYF. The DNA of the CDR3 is TGCAGTGCTAGTACCGGGGGGACATCCGAGCAGTACTTC.

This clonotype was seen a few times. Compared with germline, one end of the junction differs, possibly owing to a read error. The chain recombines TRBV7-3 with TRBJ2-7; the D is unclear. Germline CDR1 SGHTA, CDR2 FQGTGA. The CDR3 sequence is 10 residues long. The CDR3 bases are TGTGCCAGCAGCTCCTGCGAGCAGTACTTC. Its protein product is CASSSCEQYF.

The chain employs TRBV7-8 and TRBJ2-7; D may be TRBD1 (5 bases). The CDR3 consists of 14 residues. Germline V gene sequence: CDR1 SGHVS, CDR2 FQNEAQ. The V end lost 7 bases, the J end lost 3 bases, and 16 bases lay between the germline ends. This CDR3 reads CASKFRAVDYEQYF. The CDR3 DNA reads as TGTGCCAGCAAATTCAGGGCGGTCGACTACGAGCAGTACTTC.

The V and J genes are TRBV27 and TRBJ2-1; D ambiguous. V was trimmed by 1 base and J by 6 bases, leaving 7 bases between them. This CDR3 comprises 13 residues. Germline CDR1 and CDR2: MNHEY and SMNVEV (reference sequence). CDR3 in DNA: TGTGCCAGCAGTTTATTTCGCTCCAATGAGCAGTTCTTC. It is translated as CASSLFRSNEQFF.

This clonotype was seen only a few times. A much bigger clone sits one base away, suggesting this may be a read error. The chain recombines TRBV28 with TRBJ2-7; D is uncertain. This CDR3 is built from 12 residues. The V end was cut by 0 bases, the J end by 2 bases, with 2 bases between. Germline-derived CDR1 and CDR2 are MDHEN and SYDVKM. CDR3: CASSLWAYEQYF. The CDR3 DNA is TGTGCCAGCAGTTTATGGGCCTACGAGCAGTACTTC.

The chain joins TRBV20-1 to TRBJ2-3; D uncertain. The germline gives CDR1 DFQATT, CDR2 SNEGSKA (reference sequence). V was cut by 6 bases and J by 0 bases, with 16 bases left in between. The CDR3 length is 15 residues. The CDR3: CSARNRIASTDTQYF. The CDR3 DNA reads TGCAGTGCCCGAAACAGAATAGCTAGCACAGATACGCAGTATTTT.